This T cell receptor beta chain was sequenced for a study of blood T cells in healthy people across ages. Notes on the study in general: Bulk PBMC profiling left naive and antigen-experienced comparisons inconclusive. Versus aged donors, long-lived donors had higher diversity and more naive CD4+ cells.

A word on this clonotype: What it binds is unknown. This may be a read error, as it is one base from a much larger clone.

Next came a second PCR, run for roughly 6 to 11 cycles, which used a sample-barcoded 5' primer along with a J-beta primer mix. TCRdb passed the 5' RACE reads through MiXCR, listing each CDR3 protein once. The table includes about 700,000 distinct CDR3 sequences, about 32% detected once. The study drew donors from healthy Caucasian individuals in Russia aged 6 to 90. This CDR3 is 15 amino acids long. Germline CDR1 is GTSNPN and CDR2 is SVGIG (reference sequence). V gave up 0 bases and J gave up 12 bases; unmatched junction bases: 15. The chain has TRBV30 and TRBJ2-7, with 9 nucleotides matching TRBD2. Sequenced input: blood. This clonotype was obtained from a woman at least 80 years old in good health. The CDR3 loop is CAWSVDETAGGTPYF. The CDR3 coding sequence is TGTGCCTGGAGTGTAGATGAGACAGCGGGGGGAACACCGTACTTC.